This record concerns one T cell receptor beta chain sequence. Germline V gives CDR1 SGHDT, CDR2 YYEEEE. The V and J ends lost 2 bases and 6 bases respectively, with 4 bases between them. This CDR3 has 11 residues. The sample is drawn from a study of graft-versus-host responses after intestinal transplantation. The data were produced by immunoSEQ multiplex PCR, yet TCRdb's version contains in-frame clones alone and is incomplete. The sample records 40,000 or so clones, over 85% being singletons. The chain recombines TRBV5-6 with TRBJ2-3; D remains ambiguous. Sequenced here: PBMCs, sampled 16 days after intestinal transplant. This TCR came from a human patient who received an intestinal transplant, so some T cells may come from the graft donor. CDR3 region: CASSFRDTQYF. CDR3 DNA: TGTGCCAGCAGCTTCCGGGATACGCAGTATTTT.